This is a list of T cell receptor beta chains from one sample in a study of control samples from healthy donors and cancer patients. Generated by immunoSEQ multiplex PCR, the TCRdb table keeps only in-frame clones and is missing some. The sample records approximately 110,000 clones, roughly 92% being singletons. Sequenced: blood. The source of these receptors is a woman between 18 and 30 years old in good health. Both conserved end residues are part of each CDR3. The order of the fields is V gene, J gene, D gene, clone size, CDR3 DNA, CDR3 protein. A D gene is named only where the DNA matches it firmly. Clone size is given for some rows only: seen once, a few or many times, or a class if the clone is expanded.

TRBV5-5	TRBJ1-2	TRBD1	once	TGTGCCAGCAGTTCCGGGACAGGGGACGGCTACACCTTC	CASSSGTGDGYTF
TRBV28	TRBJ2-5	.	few	TGTGCCAGCAGTTACCAAACCACCCTCCAAGAGACCCAGTACTTC	CASSYQTTLQETQYF
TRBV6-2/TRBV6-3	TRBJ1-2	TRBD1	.	TGTGCCAGCAGTTACGCCGGACAGGGATACTATGGCTACACCTTC	CASSYAGQGYYGYTF
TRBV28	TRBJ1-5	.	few	TGTGCCAGCAGTTTACGGGGGGATCAGCCCCAGCATTTT	CASSLRGDQPQHF
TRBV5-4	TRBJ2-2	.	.	TGTGCCAGCAGCCCCGGGACATATAACACCGGGGAGCTGTTTTTT	CASSPGTYNTGELFF
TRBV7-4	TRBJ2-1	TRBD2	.	TGTGCCAGCAGCTCATTTCTAGGGGGACTAGCGGTTTACAATGAGCAGTTCTTC	CASSSFLGGLAVYNEQFF
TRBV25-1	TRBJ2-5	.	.	TGTGCCAGCAGTGGCCGGGGGACCCAGTACTTC	CASSGRGTQYF
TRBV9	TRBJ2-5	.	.	TGTGCCAGCAGCGTAGGTCAGGGTAAGCAACAAGAGACCCAGTACTTC	CASSVGQGKQQETQYF
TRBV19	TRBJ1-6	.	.	TGTGCCAGTAGTTCTCGGACATTTAATTTCACCTTT	CASSSRTFNFTF
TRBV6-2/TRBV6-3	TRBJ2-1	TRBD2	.	TGTGCCAGCAGTTACTCTAGCGGGGGGTACAATGAGCAGTTCTTC	CASSYSSGGYNEQFF
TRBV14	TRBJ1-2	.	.	TGTGCCAGCAGCCAACAGGGAGCTAACTATGGCTACACCTTC	CASSQQGANYGYTF
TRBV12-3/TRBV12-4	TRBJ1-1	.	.	TGTGCCAGCAGTTTTGGAGGTAACACTGAAGCTTTCTTT	CASSFGGNTEAFF
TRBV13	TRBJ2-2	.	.	TGTGCCAGCACAAACACCGGGGAGCTGTTTTTT	CASTNTGELFF
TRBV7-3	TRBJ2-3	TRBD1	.	TGTGCCAGCAGCCCTGGACAGGGTGGCACAGATACGCAGTATTTT	CASSPGQGGTDTQYF
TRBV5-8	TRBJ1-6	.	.	TGTGCCAGCACCACTGGCCGCATGGGCTCCTATAATTCACCCCTCCACTTT	CASTTGRMGSYNSPLHF
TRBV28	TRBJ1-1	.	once	TGTGCCAGCAGTCCCCGGACACGGAGGACTGAAGCTTTCTTT	CASSPRTRRTEAFF
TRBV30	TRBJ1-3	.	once	TGTGCCTGGACCGAGGGACCGCAAGGAAACACCATATATTTT	CAWTEGPQGNTIYF